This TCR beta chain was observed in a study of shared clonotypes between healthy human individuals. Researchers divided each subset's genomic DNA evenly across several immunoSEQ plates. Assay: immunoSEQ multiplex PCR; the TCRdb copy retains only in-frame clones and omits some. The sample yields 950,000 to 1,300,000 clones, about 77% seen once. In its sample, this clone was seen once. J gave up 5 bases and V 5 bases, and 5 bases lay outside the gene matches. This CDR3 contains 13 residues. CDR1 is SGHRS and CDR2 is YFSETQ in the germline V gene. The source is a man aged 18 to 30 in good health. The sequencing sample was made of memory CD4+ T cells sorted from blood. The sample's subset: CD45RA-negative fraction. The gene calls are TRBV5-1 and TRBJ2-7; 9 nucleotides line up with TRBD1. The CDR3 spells CASSTGGANEQYF. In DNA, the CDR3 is TGCGCCAGCAGTACAGGGGGCGCGAACGAGCAGTACTTC.